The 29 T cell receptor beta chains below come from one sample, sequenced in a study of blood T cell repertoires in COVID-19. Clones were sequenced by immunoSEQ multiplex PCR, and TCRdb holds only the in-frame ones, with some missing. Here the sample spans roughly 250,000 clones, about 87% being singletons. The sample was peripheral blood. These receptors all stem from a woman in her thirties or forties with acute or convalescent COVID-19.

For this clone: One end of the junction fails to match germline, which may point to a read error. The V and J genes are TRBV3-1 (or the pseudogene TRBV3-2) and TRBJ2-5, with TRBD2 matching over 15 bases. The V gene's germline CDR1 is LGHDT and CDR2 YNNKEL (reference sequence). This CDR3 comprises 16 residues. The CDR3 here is CASSQDIGTSGGLTDF. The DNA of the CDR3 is TGTGCCAGCAGCCAAGATATCGGGACTAGCGGGGGGCTGACGGACTTC.

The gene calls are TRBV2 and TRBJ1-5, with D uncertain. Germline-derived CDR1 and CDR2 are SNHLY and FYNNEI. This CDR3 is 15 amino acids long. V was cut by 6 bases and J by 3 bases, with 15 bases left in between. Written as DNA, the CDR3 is TGTGCCAGCAGGTGGACTGTGACGACCAATCAGCCCCAGCATTTT. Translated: CASRWTVTTNQPQHF. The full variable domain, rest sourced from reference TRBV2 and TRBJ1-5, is EPEVTQTPSHQVTQMGQEVILRCVPISNHLYFYWYRQILGQKVEFLVSFYNNEISEKSEIFDDQFSVERPDGSNFTLKIRSTKLEDSAMYFCASRWTVTTNQPQHFGDGTRLSIL.

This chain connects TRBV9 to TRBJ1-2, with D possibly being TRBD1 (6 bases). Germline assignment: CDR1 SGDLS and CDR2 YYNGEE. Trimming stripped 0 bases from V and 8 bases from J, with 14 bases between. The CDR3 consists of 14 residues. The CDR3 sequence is CASSVEGGVPGYTF. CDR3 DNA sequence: TGTGCCAGCAGCGTAGAAGGGGGGGTCCCCGGCTACACCTTC. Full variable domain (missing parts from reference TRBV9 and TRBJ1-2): DSGVTQTPKHLITATGQRVTLRCSPRSGDLSVYWYQQSLDQGLQFLIQYYNGEERAKGNILERFSAQQFPDLHSELNLSSLELGDSALYFCASSVEGGVPGYTFGSGTRLTVV.

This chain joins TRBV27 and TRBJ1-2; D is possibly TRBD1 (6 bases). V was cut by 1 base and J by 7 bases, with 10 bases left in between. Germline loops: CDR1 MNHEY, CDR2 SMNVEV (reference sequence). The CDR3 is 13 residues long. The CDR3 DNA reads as TGTGCCAGCAGTTTATTAGGGGGAAGTGGCTACACCTTC. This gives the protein CASSLLGGSGYTF.

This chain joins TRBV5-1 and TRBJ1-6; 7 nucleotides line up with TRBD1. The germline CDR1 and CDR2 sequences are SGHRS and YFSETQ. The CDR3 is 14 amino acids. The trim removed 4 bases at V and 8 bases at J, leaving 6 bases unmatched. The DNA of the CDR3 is TGCGCCAGCAGCGTTAGGGGGCGGGATTCACCCCTCCACTTT. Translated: CASSVRGRDSPLHF.

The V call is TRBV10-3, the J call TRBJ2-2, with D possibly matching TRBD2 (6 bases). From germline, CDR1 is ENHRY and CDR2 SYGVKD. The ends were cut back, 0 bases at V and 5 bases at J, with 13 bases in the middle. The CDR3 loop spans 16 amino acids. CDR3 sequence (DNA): TGTGCCATCAGTGAGTCGACCGGGGGTCGGACCGGGGAGCTGTTTTTT. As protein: CAISESTGGRTGELFF.

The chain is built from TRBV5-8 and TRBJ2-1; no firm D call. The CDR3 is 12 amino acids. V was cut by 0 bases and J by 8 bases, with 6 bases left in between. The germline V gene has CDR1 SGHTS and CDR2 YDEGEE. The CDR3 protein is CASSLARDEQFF. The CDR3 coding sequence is TGTGCCAGCAGCTTGGCCCGGGATGAGCAGTTCTTC.

Here the CDR3 reads CASRGDQETQYF. DNA of the CDR3: TGTGCCAGCAGAGGAGATCAAGAGACCCAGTACTTC. The chain recombines TRBV9 with TRBJ2-5, with unresolved D. The V end lost 5 bases, the J end lost 2 bases, and 7 bases lay between the germline ends. The CDR3 contains 12 residues. The V gene's germline CDR1 is SGDLS and CDR2 YYNGEE.

The CDR3 bases are TGTGCCAGCAGCCCAAGTCAACAGCTAAACTATGGCTACACCTTC. It encodes CASSPSQQLNYGYTF. The V gene is TRBV7-8, the J gene TRBJ1-2; D is undetermined. V was trimmed by 5 bases and J by 2 bases, leaving 15 bases between them. Germline V CDR1 and CDR2: SGHVS, FQNEAQ. The CDR3 covers 15 residues.

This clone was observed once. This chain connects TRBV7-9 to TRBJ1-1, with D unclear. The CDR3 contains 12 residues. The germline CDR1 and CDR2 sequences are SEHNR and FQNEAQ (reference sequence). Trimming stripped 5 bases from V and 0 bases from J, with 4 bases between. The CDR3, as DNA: TGTGCCAGCAGCCTAATGAACACTGAAGCTTTCTTT. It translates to CASSLMNTEAFF.

CDR3 sequence (DNA): TGCGCCAGCAGCGATATACAGGGGGCCCTGAGCACTGAAGCTTTCTTT. This codes for CASSDIQGALSTEAFF. This chain links TRBV5-1 with TRBJ1-1; 9 nucleotides agree with TRBD1. Trimming at V came to 4 bases and at J to 4 bases, leaving 11 bases not matched to a gene. The germline gives CDR1 SGHRS, CDR2 YFSETQ. The CDR3 sequence is 16 residues long.

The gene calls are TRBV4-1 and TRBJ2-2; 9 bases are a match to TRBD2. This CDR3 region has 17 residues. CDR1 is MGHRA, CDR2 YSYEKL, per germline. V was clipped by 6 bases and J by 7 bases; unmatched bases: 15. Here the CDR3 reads CASRSPGRGGPIGELFF. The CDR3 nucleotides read TGCGCCAGCAGATCACCTGGGCGGGGGGGCCCCATCGGGGAGCTGTTTTTT.

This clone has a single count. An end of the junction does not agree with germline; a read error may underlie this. CDR3 region: CAWGVSGVSNQPQHF. CDR3 bases: TGTGCCTGGGGTGTTTCGGGAGTTAGCAATCAGCCCCAGCATTTT. The gene calls are TRBV30 and TRBJ1-5; D ambiguous. The CDR3 runs to 15 residues. CDR1 GTSNPN and CDR2 SVGIG come from the germline V gene (reference sequence). Based on the CDR3 plus reference TRBV30 and TRBJ1-5, the full variable domain is SQTIHQWPATLVQPVGSPLSLECTVEGTSNPNLYWYRQAAGRGLQLLFYSVGIGQISSEVPQNLSASRPQDRQFILSSKKLLLSDSGFYLCAWGVSGVSNQPQHFGDGTRLSIL.

The CDR3 reads CASSFGSGYGYTF. CDR3 coding DNA: TGTGCCAGCAGCTTTGGATCGGGGTATGGCTACACCTTC. The chain links TRBV7-9 to TRBJ1-2; D ambiguous. Germline CDR1 is SEHNR and CDR2 is FQNEAQ (reference sequence). The V end was cut by 3 bases, the J end by 5 bases, with 10 bases between. The CDR3 loop spans 13 amino acids.

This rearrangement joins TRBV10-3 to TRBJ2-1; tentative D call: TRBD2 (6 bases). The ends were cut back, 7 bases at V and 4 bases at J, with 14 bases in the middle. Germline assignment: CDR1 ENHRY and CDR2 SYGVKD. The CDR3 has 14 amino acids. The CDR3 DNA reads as TGTGCCATCACTCCCGGGACTGTTTACAATGAGCAGTTCTTC. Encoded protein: CAITPGTVYNEQFF.

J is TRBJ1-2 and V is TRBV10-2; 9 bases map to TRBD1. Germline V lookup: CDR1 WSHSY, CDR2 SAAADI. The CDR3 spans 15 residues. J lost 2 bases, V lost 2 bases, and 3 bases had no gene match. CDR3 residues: CASSETGTGNYGYTF. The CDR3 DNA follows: TGCGCCAGCAGTGAGACCGGGACAGGGAACTATGGCTACACCTTC.

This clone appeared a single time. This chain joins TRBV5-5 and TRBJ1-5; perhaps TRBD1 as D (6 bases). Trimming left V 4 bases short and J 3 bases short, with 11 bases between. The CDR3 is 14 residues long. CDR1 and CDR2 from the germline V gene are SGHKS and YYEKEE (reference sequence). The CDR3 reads CASSPGQDNQPQHF. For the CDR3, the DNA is TGTGCCAGCAGCCCGGGACAAGACAATCAGCCCCAGCATTTT.

Here the CDR3 reads CASSPRDGGSEQYV. For the CDR3, the DNA is TGTGCCAGCTCACCGCGGGACGGAGGGTCCGAGCAGTACGTC. The rearrangement links TRBV18 to TRBJ2-7; D is perhaps TRBD2 (6 bases). Germline lookup yields CDR1 KGHSH and CDR2 LQKENI. Between the trimmed V and J ends, which lost 3 bases and 6 bases, there was a span of 15 bases. The CDR3 consists of 14 residues.

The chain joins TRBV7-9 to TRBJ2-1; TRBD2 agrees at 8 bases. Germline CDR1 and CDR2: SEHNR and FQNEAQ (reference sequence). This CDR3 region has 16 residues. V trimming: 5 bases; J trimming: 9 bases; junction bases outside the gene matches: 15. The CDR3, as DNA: TGTGCCAGCAGCCCCAGAGGCGGGGGGACGTATTTTGAGCAGTTCTTC. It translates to CASSPRGGGTYFEQFF.

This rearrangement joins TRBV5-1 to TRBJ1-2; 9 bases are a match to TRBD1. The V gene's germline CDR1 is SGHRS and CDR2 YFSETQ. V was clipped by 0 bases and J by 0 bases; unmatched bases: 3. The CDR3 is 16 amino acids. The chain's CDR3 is CASSLVGTGPNYGYTF. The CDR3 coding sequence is TGCGCCAGCAGCTTGGTAGGGACAGGGCCTAACTATGGCTACACCTTC. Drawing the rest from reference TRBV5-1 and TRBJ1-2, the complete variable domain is KAGVTQTPRYLIKTRGQQVTLSCSPISGHRSVSWYQQTPGQGLQFLFEYFSETQRNKGNFPGRFSGRQFSNSRSEMNVSTLELGDSALYLCASSLVGTGPNYGYTFGSGTRLTVV.

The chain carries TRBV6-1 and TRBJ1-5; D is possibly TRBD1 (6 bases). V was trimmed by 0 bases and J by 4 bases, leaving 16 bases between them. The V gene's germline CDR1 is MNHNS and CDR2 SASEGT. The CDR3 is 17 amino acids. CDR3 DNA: TGTGCCAGCAGTGAAGCGCTTTGGACAGCAGAGAATCAGCCCCAGCATTTT. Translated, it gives CASSEALWTAENQPQHF.

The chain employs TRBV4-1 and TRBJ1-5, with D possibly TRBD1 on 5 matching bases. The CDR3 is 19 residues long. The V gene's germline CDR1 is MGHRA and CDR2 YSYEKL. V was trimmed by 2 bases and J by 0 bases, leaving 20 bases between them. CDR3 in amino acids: CASSQSWIQGTYSNQPQHF. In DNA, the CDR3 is TGCGCCAGCAGCCAATCTTGGATTCAGGGTACCTATAGCAATCAGCCCCAGCATTTT.

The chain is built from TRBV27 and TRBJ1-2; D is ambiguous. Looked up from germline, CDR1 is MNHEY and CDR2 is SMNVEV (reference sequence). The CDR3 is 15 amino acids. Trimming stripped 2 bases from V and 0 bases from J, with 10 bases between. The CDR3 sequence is CASSLRGRSNYGYTF. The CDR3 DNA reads TGTGCCAGCAGTTTACGCGGCAGATCTAACTATGGCTACACCTTC.

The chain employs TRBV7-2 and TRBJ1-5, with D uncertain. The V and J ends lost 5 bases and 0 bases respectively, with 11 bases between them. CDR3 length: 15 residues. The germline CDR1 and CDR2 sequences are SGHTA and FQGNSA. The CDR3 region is CASSPGLYSNQPQHF. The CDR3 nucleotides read TGTGCCAGCAGCCCCGGACTGTATAGCAATCAGCCCCAGCATTTT.

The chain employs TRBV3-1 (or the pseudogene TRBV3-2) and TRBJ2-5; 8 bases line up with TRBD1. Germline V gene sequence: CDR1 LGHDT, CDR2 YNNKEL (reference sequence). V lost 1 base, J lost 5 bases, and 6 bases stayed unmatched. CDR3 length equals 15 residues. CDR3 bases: TGTGCCAGCAGCCAAGGTCAGGGGGCGGGGGAGACCCAGTACTTC. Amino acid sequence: CASSQGQGAGETQYF.

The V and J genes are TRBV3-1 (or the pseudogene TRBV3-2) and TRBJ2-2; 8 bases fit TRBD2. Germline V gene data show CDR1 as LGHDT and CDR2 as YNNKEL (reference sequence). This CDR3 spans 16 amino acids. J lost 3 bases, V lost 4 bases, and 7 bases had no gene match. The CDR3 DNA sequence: TGTGCCAGCAGCCCCACGGGGGGGCTTCACACCGGGGAGCTGTTTTTT. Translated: CASSPTGGLHTGELFF.

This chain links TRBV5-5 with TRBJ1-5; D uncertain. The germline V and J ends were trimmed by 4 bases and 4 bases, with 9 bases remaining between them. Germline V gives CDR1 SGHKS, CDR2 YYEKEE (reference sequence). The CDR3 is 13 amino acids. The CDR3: CASSPQKNQPQHF. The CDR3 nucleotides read TGTGCCAGCAGCCCACAGAAAAATCAGCCCCAGCATTTT. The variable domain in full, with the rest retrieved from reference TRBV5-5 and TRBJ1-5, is DAGVTQSPTHLIKTRGQQVTLRCSPISGHKSVSWYQQVLGQGPQFIFQYYEKEERGRGNFPDRFSARQFPNYSSELNVNALLLGDSALYLCASSPQKNQPQHFGDGTRLSIL.

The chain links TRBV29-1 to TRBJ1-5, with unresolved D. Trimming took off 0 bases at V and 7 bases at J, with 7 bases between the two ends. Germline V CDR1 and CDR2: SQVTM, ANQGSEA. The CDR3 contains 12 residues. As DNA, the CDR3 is TGCAGCGTTGAAGATCCAGGACAGCCCCAGCATTTT. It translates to CSVEDPGQPQHF.

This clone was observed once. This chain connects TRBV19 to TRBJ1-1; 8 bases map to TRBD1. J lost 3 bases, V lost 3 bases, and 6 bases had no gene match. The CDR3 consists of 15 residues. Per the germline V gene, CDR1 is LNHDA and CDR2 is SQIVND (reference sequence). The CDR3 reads CASSIRTGRDTEAFF. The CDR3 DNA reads TGTGCCAGTAGTATCCGGACAGGGAGGGACACTGAAGCTTTCTTT.